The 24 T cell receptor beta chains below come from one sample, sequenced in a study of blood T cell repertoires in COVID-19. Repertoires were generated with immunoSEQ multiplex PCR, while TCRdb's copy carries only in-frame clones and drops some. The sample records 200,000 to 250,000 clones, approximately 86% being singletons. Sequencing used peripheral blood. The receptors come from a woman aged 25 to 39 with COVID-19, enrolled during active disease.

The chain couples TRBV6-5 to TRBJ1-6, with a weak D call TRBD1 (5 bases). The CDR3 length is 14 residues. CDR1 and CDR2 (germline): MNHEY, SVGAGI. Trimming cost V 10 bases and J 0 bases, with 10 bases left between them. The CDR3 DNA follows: TGTGCCATAGGACAAGGCTCCTATAATTCACCCCTCCACTTT. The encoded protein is CAIGQGSYNSPLHF.

The CDR3, as DNA: TGTGCCTGGAAAAAAAGAGGGGACAGCCGGCGGCACGCATACTATGGCTACACCTTC. As protein: CAWKKRGDSRRHAYYGYTF. J is TRBJ1-2 and V is TRBV30; 7 bases agree with TRBD1. Looked up from germline, CDR1 is GTSNPN and CDR2 is SVGIG (reference sequence). V dropped 4 bases and J dropped 3; count of bases not matched to a gene: 23. The length of the CDR3 is 19 residues.

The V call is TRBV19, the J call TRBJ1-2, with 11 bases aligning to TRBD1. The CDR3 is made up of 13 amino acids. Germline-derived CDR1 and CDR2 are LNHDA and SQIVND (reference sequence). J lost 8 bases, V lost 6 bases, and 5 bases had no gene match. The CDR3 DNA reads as TGTGCCAGTAGCGGACAGGGGGCGATCGGCTACACCTTC. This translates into CASSGQGAIGYTF.

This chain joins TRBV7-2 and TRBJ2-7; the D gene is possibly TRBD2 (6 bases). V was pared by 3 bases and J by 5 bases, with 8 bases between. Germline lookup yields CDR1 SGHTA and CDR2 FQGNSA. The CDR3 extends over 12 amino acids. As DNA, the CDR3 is TGTGCCAGCAGCTTCCGCGGGGACGAGCAGTACTTC. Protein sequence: CASSFRGDEQYF.

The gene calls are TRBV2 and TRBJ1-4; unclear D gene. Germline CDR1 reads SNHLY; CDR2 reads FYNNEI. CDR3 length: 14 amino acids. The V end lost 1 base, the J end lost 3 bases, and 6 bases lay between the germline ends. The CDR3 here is CASSEDEANEKLFF. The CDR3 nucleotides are TGTGCCAGCAGTGAAGATGAGGCTAATGAAAAACTGTTTTTT.

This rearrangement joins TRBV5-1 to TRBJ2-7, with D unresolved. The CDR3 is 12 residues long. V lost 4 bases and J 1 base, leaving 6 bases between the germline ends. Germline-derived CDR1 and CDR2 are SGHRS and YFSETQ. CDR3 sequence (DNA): TGCGCCAGCAGCGTCAATTCCTACGAGCAGTACTTC. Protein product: CASSVNSYEQYF. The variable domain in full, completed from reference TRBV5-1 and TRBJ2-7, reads KAGVTQTPRYLIKTRGQQVTLSCSPISGHRSVSWYQQTPGQGLQFLFEYFSETQRNKGNFPGRFSGRQFSNSRSEMNVSTLELGDSALYLCASSVNSYEQYFGPGTRLTVT.

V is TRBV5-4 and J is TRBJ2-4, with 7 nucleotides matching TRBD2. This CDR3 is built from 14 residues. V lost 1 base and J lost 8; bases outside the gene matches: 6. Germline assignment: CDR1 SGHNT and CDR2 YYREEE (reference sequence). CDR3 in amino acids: CASSLSGAEDIQYF. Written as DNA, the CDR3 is TGTGCCAGCAGCTTGAGCGGGGCTGAGGACATTCAGTACTTC.

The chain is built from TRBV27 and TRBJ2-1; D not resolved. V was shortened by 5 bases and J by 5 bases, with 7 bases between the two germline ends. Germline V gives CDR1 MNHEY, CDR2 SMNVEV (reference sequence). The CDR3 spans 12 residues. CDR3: CASSPQNNEQFF. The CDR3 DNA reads TGTGCCAGCAGTCCCCAGAACAATGAGCAGTTCTTC.

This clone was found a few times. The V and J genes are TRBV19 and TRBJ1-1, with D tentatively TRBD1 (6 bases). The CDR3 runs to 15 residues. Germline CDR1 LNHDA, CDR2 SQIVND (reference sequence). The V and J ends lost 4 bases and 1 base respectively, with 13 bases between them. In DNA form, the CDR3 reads TGTGCCAGTAGTAGGCTGCAGGGGCCGAACACTGAAGCTTTCTTT. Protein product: CASSRLQGPNTEAFF. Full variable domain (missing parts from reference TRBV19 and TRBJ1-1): DGGITQSPKYLFRKEGQNVTLSCEQNLNHDAMYWYRQDPGQGLRLIYYSQIVNDFQKGDIAEGYSVSREKKESFPLTVTSAQKNPTAFYLCASSRLQGPNTEAFFGQGTRLTVV.

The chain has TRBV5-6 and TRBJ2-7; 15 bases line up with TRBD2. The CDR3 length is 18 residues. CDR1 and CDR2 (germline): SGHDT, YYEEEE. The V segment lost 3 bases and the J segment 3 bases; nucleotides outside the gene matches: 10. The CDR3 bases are TGTGCCAGCAGCTCCGGGACTAGCGGGGGGTCCTATTTCTACGAGCAGTACTTC. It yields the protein CASSSGTSGGSYFYEQYF.

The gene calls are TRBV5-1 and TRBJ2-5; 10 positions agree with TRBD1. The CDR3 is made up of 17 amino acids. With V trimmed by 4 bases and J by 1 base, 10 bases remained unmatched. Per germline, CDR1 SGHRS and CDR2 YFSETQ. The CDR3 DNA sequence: TGCGCCAGCAGCCAACCGACAGGGGGCTCGGTCCAAGAGACCCAGTACTTC. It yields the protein CASSQPTGGSVQETQYF.

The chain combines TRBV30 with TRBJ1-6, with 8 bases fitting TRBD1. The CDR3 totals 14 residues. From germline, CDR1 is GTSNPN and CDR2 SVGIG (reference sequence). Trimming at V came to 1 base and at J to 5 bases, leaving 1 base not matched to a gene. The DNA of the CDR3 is TGTGCCTGGAGTGCGGGACAGGATAATTCACCCCTCCACTTT. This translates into CAWSAGQDNSPLHF.

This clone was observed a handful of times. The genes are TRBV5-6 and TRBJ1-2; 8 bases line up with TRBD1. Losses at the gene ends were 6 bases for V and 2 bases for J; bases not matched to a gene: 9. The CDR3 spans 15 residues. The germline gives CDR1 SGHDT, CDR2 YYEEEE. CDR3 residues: CASNTPGQENYGYTF. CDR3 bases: TGTGCCAGCAATACACCGGGACAGGAAAACTATGGCTACACCTTC. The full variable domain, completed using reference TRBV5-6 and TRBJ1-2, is DAGVTQSPTHLIKTRGQQVTLRCSPKSGHDTVSWYQQALGQGPQFIFQYYEEEERQRGNFPDRFSGHQFPNYSSELNVNALLLGDSALYLCASNTPGQENYGYTFGSGTRLTVV.

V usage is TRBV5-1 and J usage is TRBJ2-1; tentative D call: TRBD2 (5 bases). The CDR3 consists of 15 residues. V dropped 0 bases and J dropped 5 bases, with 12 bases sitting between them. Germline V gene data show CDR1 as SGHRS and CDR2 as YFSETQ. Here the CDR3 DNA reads TGCGCCAGCAGCTTGGTACGTGGAGCGGACAATGAGCAGTTCTTC. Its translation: CASSLVRGADNEQFF.

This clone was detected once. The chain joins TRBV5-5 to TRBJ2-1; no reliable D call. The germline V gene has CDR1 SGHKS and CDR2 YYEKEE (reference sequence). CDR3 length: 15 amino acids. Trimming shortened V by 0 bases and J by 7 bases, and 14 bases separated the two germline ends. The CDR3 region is CASSLVASPRNEQFF. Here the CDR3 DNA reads TGTGCCAGCAGCTTGGTAGCCTCCCCGCGAAATGAGCAGTTCTTC.

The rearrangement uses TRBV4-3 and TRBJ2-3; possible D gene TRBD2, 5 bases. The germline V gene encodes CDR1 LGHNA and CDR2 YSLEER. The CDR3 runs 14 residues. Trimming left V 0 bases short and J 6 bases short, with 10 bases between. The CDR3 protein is CASSQDSGMDTQYF. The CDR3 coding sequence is TGCGCCAGCAGCCAAGATTCCGGGATGGATACGCAGTATTTT.

The CDR3 DNA is TGTGCCAGCAGTTCGGTGACTAGCGGGGGGGCCCGGGAGCAGTTCTTC. Translated, it gives CASSSVTSGGAREQFF. This rearrangement joins TRBV28 to TRBJ2-1, with 14 nucleotides matching TRBD2. The germline CDR1 and CDR2 sequences are MDHEN and SYDVKM. V trimming: 4 bases; J trimming: 10 bases; junction bases outside the gene matches: 9. The CDR3 contains 16 residues.

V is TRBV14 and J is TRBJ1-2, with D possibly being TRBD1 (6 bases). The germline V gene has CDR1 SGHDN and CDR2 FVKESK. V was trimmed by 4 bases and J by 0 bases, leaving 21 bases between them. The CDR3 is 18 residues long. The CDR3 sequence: CASSPPWGPGNTNYGYTF. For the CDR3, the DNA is TGTGCCAGCAGCCCACCCTGGGGGCCCGGAAACACTAACTATGGCTACACCTTC.

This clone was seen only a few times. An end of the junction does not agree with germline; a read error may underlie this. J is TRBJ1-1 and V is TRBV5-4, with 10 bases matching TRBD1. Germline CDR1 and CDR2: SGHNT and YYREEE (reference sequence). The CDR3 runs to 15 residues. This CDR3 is CASSLPGQGNSEAFF. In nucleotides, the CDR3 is TGTGCCAGCAGCCTACCGGGACAGGGGAACTCTGAAGCTTTCTTT.

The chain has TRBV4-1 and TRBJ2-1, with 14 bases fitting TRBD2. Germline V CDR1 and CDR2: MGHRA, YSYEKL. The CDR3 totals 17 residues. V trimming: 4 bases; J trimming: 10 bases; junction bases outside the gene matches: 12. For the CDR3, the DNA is TGCGCCAGCAGCCTCTTTCCCGGGACTAGCGGGAGTAGCGAGCAGTTCTTC. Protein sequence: CASSLFPGTSGSSEQFF.

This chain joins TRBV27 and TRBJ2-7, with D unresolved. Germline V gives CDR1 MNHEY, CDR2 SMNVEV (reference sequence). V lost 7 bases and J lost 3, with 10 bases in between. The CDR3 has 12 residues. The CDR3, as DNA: TGTGCCAGCATTAGCCGAAACTACGAGCAGTACTTC. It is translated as CASISRNYEQYF.

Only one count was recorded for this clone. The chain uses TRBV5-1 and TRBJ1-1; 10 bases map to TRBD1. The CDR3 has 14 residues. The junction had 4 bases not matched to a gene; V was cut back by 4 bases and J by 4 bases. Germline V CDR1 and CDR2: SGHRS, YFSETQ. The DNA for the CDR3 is TGCGCCAGCAGCGACAGGACAGGGGGCACTGAAGCTTTCTTT. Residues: CASSDRTGGTEAFF.

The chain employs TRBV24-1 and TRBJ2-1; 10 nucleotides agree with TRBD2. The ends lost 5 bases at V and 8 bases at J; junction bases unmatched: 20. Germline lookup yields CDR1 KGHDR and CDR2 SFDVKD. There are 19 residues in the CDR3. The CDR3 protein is CATSGLASGGGREDDEQFF. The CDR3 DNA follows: TGTGCCACCAGTGGGCTGGCTAGCGGGGGTGGCCGGGAGGACGATGAGCAGTTCTTC.

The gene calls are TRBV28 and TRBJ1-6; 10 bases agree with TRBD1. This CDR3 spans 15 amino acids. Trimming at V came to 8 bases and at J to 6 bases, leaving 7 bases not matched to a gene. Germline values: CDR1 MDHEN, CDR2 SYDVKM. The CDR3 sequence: CASRYGTGVNSPLHF. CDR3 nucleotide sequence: TGTGCCAGCCGTTACGGGACAGGGGTTAATTCACCCCTCCACTTT. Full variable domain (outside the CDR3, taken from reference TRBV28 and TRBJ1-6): DVKVTQSSRYLVKRTGEKVFLECVQDMDHENMFWYRQDPGLGLRLIYFSYDVKMKEKGDIPEGYSVSREKKERFSLILESASTNQTSMYLCASRYGTGVNSPLHFGNGTRLTVT.